This passage covers 29 T cell receptor beta chains from one sample sequenced in a study of response to subunit inactivated influenza vaccine. TCRdb recomputed calls from the RT-PCR reads with MiXCR, one row per CDR3 protein. The sample yields some 850,000 distinct CDR3 sequences, about a fifth seen once. Source: PBMCs from blood, taken roughly 5 days after vaccination. Receptors were obtained from a man between 50 and 59 years old who received an inactivated influenza vaccine.

The rearrangement joins TRBV25-1 to TRBJ1-3, with a tentative D call TRBD1 (5 bases). Germline assignment: CDR1 MGHDK and CDR2 SYGVNS. Trimming took off 3 bases at V and 4 bases at J, with 13 bases between the two ends. This CDR3 region has 15 residues. CDR3 in amino acids: CASSDLRDVGNTIYF. The CDR3 DNA reads as TGTGCCAGCAGTGACCTCCGGGACGTAGGAAACACCATATATTTT.

This clonotype has a handful of counts. The chain is built from TRBV12-3 or TRBV12-4 and TRBJ1-1, with 8 bases fitting TRBD1. The junction had 14 bases not matched to a gene; V was cut back by 10 bases and J by 4 bases. The CDR3 loop spans 15 amino acids. DNA of the CDR3: TGTGCCACACGTGGCCAGGGGGCGCGGGTCACTGAAGCTTTCTTT. Translated: CATRGQGARVTEAFF.

Many counts were recorded for this clonotype. The rearrangement joins TRBV29-1 to TRBJ1-1, with a weak D call TRBD1 (5 bases). The CDR3 sequence is 13 residues long. V dropped 3 bases and J dropped 0 bases, with 8 bases sitting between them. The germline gives CDR1 SQVTM, CDR2 ANQGSEA. CDR3: CSVEVRVNTEAFF. In nucleotides, the CDR3 is TGCAGCGTTGAGGTCAGGGTGAACACTGAAGCTTTCTTT. Based on the CDR3 plus reference TRBV29-1 and TRBJ1-1, the full variable domain is SAVISQKPSRDICQRGTSLTIQCQVDSQVTMMFWYRQQPGQSLTLIATANQGSEATYESGFVIDKFPISRPNLTFSTLTVSNMSPEDSSIYLCSVEVRVNTEAFFGQGTRLTVV.

The chain links TRBV28 to TRBJ2-3; TRBD2 matches 13 bases. This CDR3 comprises 13 residues. V lost 7 bases, J lost 7 bases, and 2 bases stayed unmatched. Germline lookup yields CDR1 MDHEN and CDR2 SYDVKM. The DNA of the CDR3 is TGTGCCAGCATACTAGCGGGAGGGCATACGCAGTATTTT. Translating gives CASILAGGHTQYF.

The chain joins TRBV5-4 to TRBJ2-7; 9 bases line up with TRBD2. This CDR3 comprises 15 residues. The V gene's germline CDR1 is SGHNT and CDR2 YYREEE (reference sequence). After removal of 5 bases from V and 4 bases from J, the junction contained 10 bases not matched to a gene. This chain's CDR3 is CASRQNSGGPYEQYF. CDR3 bases: TGTGCCAGCAGACAAAATAGCGGGGGCCCTTACGAGCAGTACTTC.

The chain recombines TRBV29-1 with TRBJ1-2; D call uncertain. The length of the CDR3 is 13 residues. Trimming cost V 6 bases and J 4 bases, with 15 bases left between them. Germline assignment: CDR1 SQVTM and CDR2 ANQGSEA. In nucleotides, the CDR3 is TGCAGCGTGAGACGGCCGACGGGCTATGGCTACACCTTC. As protein: CSVRRPTGYGYTF.

This clonotype was observed a handful of times. This chain uses TRBV4-3 with TRBJ2-1; a weak D match, TRBD2 (5 bases). Trimming left V 0 bases short and J 2 bases short, with 8 bases between. CDR1 and CDR2 (germline): LGHNA, YSLEER. The CDR3 has 15 amino acids. CDR3 DNA: TGCGCCAGCAGCCAAGACGGGGATGCCTACAATGAGCAGTTCTTC. This translates into CASSQDGDAYNEQFF.

This chain joins TRBV3-1 and TRBJ2-7; 9 bases are a match to TRBD2. This CDR3 contains 14 residues. The V segment lost 4 bases and the J segment 4 bases; nucleotides outside the gene matches: 5. The germline V gene has CDR1 LGHDT and CDR2 YNNKEL (reference sequence). The CDR3 DNA reads TGTGCCAGCAGCCCAGCTAGCGGGAAGTACGAGCAGTACTTC. Translating it yields CASSPASGKYEQYF.

The genes are TRBV10-3 and TRBJ2-2; TRBD1 matches at 8 bases. CDR1 ENHRY and CDR2 SYGVKD come from the germline V gene. CDR3 size: 14 residues. V trimming: 7 bases; J trimming: 7 bases; junction bases outside the gene matches: 8. The CDR3 nucleotides read TGTGCCATCAAGGAAACACAGGGGGACGGGGAGCTGTTTTTT. It is translated as CAIKETQGDGELFF.

The chain uses TRBV12-3 or TRBV12-4 and TRBJ1-3; the D gene is possibly TRBD1 (6 bases). This CDR3 has 16 amino acids. V was trimmed by 7 bases and J by 0 bases, leaving 16 bases between them. The CDR3 DNA follows: TGTGCCAGCACTTCGGACAGTTCAATCTCTGGAAACACCATATATTTT. Protein: CASTSDSSISGNTIYF.

V is TRBV20-1 and J is TRBJ1-5; TRBD1 matches at 8 bases. The CDR3 runs 15 residues. The trim removed 5 bases at V and 0 bases at J, leaving 6 bases unmatched. Looked up from germline, CDR1 is DFQATT and CDR2 is SNEGSKA (reference sequence). Written as DNA, the CDR3 is TGCAGTGCTCTGGACAGGGCCTATAGCAATCAGCCCCAGCATTTT. Protein product: CSALDRAYSNQPQHF.

The chain recombines TRBV27 with TRBJ2-1; 10 positions match TRBD2. Germline V gene lookup returns CDR1 MNHEY and CDR2 SMNVEV (reference sequence). There are 16 residues in the CDR3. V lost 6 bases, J lost 2 bases, and 7 bases stayed unmatched. The CDR3 loop is CASSLGLALTYNEQFF. In nucleotides, the CDR3 is TGTGCCAGCAGCTTGGGACTAGCGCTAACCTACAATGAGCAGTTCTTC.

The rearrangement joins TRBV30 to TRBJ2-1, with D tentatively TRBD2 (5 bases). Germline V gives CDR1 GTSNPN, CDR2 SVGIG (reference sequence). V was trimmed by 1 base and J by 3 bases, leaving 16 bases between them. This CDR3 is 16 amino acids long. The CDR3 DNA reads TGTGCCTGGAGTGCCCTAAGCGGAGTCCACTACAATGAGCAGTTCTTC. It encodes CAWSALSGVHYNEQFF.

The chain combines TRBV27 with TRBJ1-3; tentatively, D is TRBD1 (6 bases). Germline loops: CDR1 MNHEY, CDR2 SMNVEV (reference sequence). V was clipped by 6 bases and J by 4 bases, with 16 bases between them. The CDR3 has 15 amino acids. The CDR3: CASRLGGLSGNTIYF. As DNA, the CDR3 is TGTGCCAGCAGATTGGGGGGCCTGTCGGGAAACACCATATATTTT.

A few counts support this clonotype. The rearrangement joins TRBV30 to TRBJ2-7; weak D call: TRBD2 (5 bases). The V end lost 0 bases, the J end lost 3 bases, and 12 bases lay between the germline ends. This CDR3 contains 14 residues. Looked up from germline, CDR1 is GTSNPN and CDR2 is SVGIG (reference sequence). DNA for the CDR3: TGTGCCTGGAGTGTACGGATTGGGAGCTACGAGCAGTACTTC. This encodes CAWSVRIGSYEQYF.

The chain carries TRBV18 and TRBJ2-7; possible D gene TRBD1, 5 bases. The germline V and J ends were trimmed by 2 bases and 4 bases, with 15 bases remaining between them. The length of the CDR3 is 15 residues. CDR1 KGHSH and CDR2 LQKENI come from the germline V gene. The CDR3: CASSPNVGHHYEQYF. In DNA, the CDR3 is TGTGCCAGCTCACCAAACGTCGGACACCATTACGAGCAGTACTTC.

This clonotype was counted at least ten times. The rearrangement uses TRBV12-3 or TRBV12-4 and TRBJ1-1; D not resolved. This CDR3 has 14 residues. The V and J ends lost 3 bases and 4 bases respectively, with 12 bases between them. As DNA, the CDR3 is TGTGCCAGCAGTTTTAAGGAACCTGGCACTGAAGCTTTCTTT. Translated, it gives CASSFKEPGTEAFF.

CDR3: CASSYYSGTSTAEQFF. CDR3 nucleotide sequence: TGTGCCAGCAGTTACTACTCCGGGACTAGCACGGCTGAGCAGTTCTTC. The chain has TRBV12-3 or TRBV12-4 and TRBJ2-1, with TRBD2 identical over 9 bases. The trim removed 4 bases at V and 9 bases at J, leaving 13 bases unmatched. This CDR3 has 16 amino acids.

The rearrangement links TRBV4-2 to TRBJ2-2; D possibly uses TRBD1 or TRBD2 (5 bases each). Germline-derived CDR1 and CDR2 are LGHNA and YNFKEQ. The CDR3 contains 17 residues. V lost 5 bases to trimming and J lost 0 bases, with 16 bases between them. The CDR3 here is CASSREGTPANTGELFF. CDR3 sequence (DNA): TGTGCCAGCAGCAGAGAAGGGACCCCAGCGAACACCGGGGAGCTGTTTTTT.

The chain combines TRBV5-5 with TRBJ1-5; 10 bases match TRBD1. CDR3 length equals 18 residues. J lost 2 bases, V lost 0 bases, and 8 bases had no gene match. Germline CDR1 SGHKS, CDR2 YYEKEE (reference sequence). The CDR3 DNA sequence: TGTGCCAGCAGCTTGGGGGGGACAGGGGCAGCGGGCAATCAGCCCCAGCATTTT. It is translated as CASSLGGTGAAGNQPQHF. The full variable domain, rest sourced from reference TRBV5-5 and TRBJ1-5, is DAGVTQSPTHLIKTRGQQVTLRCSPISGHKSVSWYQQVLGQGPQFIFQYYEKEERGRGNFPDRFSARQFPNYSSELNVNALLLGDSALYLCASSLGGTGAAGNQPQHFGDGTRLSIL.

This clonotype was observed many times. The chain combines TRBV28 with TRBJ2-3; maybe TRBD2 (5 bases). The CDR3 runs 16 residues. CDR1 MDHEN and CDR2 SYDVKM come from the germline V gene. V lost 1 base and J lost 1, with 12 bases in between. The DNA for the CDR3 is TGTGCCAGCAGTTTATTCGGCGGAGGAGGCACAGATACGCAGTATTTT. Its translation is CASSLFGGGGTDTQYF.

This clonotype was counted only a few times. The CDR3 is CASSLSVYRQETQYF. The CDR3 DNA reads TGTGCCAGCAGCTTATCGGTCTACCGCCAAGAGACCCAGTACTTC. This chain joins TRBV5-5 and TRBJ2-5, with D hard to call. The CDR3 is made up of 15 amino acids. Germline V CDR1 and CDR2: SGHKS, YYEKEE (reference sequence). The V end lost 2 bases, the J end lost 1 base, and 12 bases lay between the germline ends.

The chain carries TRBV20-1 and TRBJ2-7; maybe TRBD1 (6 bases). CDR3 length equals 14 residues. The V gene lost 1 base and the J gene lost 4 bases, with 14 bases spanning the gap. Per germline, CDR1 DFQATT and CDR2 SNEGSKA (reference sequence). The CDR3 DNA sequence: TGCAGTGCTAGAGGCCGACAGGCCGCTTACGAGCAGTACTTC. Translated, it gives CSARGRQAAYEQYF.

The V and J genes are TRBV12-3 or TRBV12-4 and TRBJ1-4, with D hard to call. V was pared by 3 bases and J by 3 bases, with 8 bases between. The CDR3 has 14 amino acids. The CDR3 reads CASSFGSSNEKLFF. DNA of the CDR3: TGTGCCAGCAGTTTCGGGTCTTCTAATGAAAAACTGTTTTTT.

The chain combines TRBV24-1 with TRBJ2-5; possibly TRBD1 for D (6 bases). Germline V CDR1 and CDR2: KGHDR, SFDVKD. This CDR3 region has 14 residues. Trimming pared 5 bases from V and 5 bases from J, leaving 14 bases between. This CDR3 is CATSGDRTGETQYF. For the CDR3, the DNA is TGTGCCACCAGTGGTGACAGGACGGGCGAGACCCAGTACTTC.

The DNA for the CDR3 is TGTGCCAGCAGTCCCGAACAGGGGTGGAACACTGAAGCTTTCTTT. Encoded protein: CASSPEQGWNTEAFF. J is TRBJ1-1 and V is TRBV6-1, with 7 bases that match TRBD1. The V and J ends lost 5 bases and 1 base, in that order; junction bases with no gene match: 7. The CDR3 totals 15 residues. CDR1 is MNHNS, CDR2 SASEGT, per germline.

In this sample, this clonotype turned up many times. The rearrangement joins TRBV20-1 to TRBJ2-7; possible D gene TRBD2, 5 bases. The CDR3 spans 14 residues. The V and J ends lost 5 bases and 2 bases respectively, with 16 bases between them. Germline loops: CDR1 DFQATT, CDR2 SNEGSKA (reference sequence). The CDR3 region has the DNA TGCAGTGCTTTCTCGGGGTCCGCGACCTACGAGCAGTACTTC. This sequence encodes CSAFSGSATYEQYF.

The V and J genes are TRBV6-2 or TRBV6-3 and TRBJ2-7; TRBD1 matches at 8 bases. The V and J ends lost 2 bases and 5 bases, in that order; junction bases with no gene match: 14. The CDR3 has 17 amino acids. The germline V gene has CDR1 MNHEY and CDR2 SVGEGT. The CDR3 here is CASSYAKPGQERNEQYF. DNA for the CDR3: TGTGCCAGCAGTTACGCGAAGCCGGGACAGGAGAGGAACGAGCAGTACTTC.

This clonotype has at least ten counts. V gene TRBV4-1 combines with J gene TRBJ2-5, with 9 bases matching TRBD1. V lost 0 bases to trimming and J lost 2 bases; unmatched junction nucleotides: 7. Germline V gene data show CDR1 as MGHRA and CDR2 as YSYEKL. The CDR3 covers 17 residues. CDR3 residues: CASSQDGGQGPQETQYF. CDR3 DNA: TGCGCCAGCAGCCAAGATGGGGGACAGGGTCCTCAAGAGACCCAGTACTTC.